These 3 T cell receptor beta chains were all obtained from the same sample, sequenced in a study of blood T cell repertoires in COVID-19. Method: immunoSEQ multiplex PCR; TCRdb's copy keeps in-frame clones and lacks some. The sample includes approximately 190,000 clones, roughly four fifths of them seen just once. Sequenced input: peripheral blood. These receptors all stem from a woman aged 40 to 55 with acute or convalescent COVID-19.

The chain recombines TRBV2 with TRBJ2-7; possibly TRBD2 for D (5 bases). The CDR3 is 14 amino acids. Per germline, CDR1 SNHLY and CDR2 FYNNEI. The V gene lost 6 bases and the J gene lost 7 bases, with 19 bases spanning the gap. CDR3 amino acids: CASRRSGPIGEQYF. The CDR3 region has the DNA TGTGCCAGCAGACGCAGCGGCCCCATAGGTGAGCAGTACTTC. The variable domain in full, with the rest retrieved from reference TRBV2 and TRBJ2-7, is EPEVTQTPSHQVTQMGQEVILRCVPISNHLYFYWYRQILGQKVEFLVSFYNNEISEKSEIFDDQFSVERPDGSNFTLKIRSTKLEDSAMYFCASRRSGPIGEQYFGPGTRLTVT.

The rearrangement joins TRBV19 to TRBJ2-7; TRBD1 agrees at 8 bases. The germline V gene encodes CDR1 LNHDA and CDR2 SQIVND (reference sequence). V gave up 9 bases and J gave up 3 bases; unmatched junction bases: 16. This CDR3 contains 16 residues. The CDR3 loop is CASSGGATNNYYEQYF. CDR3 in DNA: TGTGCCAGCTCAGGGGGCGCAACAAATAACTACTACGAGCAGTACTTC.

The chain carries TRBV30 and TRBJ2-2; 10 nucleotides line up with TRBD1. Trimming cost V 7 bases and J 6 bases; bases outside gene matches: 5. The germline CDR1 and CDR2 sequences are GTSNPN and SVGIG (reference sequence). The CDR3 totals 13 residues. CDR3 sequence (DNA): TGTGCCTCTCAGGGACAGGGGCCCGGGGAGCTGTTTTTT. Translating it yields CASQGQGPGELFF.